This is a list of T cell receptor beta chains from one sample in a study of CD8 T cells in ankylosing spondylitis. TCRdb called the 5' RACE reads again in MiXCR, with one record for every CDR3 protein. Among 40,000 or so distinct CDR3 sequences listed, approximately 10% were seen once. The sample taken for sequencing was blood, either unsorted or a sorted T cell fraction (not recorded which). The receptor set was obtained from a male donor with ankylosing spondylitis or in good health (not recorded which). CDR3s include the opening cysteine and the closing phenylalanine or tryptophan. The D gene is left open where the match is weak. Expanded clones are given a class, and other clones once, few, many or no size at all.

>few|TRBV30|TRBJ1-6|-
CAWSVKYNSPLHF
TGTGCCTGGAGTGTAAAGTATAATTCACCCCTCCACTTT
>-|TRBV7-9|TRBJ2-1|-
CASRVGQHHEQFF
TGTGCCAGTCGTGTTGGACAGCATCATGAGCAGTTCTTC
>many|TRBV5-5|TRBJ1-4|-
CASSLGGNSGEKLFF
TGTGCCAGCAGCTTGGGGGGGAACTCGGGTGAAAAACTGTTTTTT
>many|TRBV29-1|TRBJ2-5|-
CSVSYDQETQYF
TGCAGCGTTTCCTACGACCAAGAGACCCAGTACTTC
>many|TRBV2|TRBJ1-2|-
CASSSRRGGDYGYTF
TGTGCCAGCAGTTCCCGGCGGGGAGGGGACTATGGCTACACCTTC
>few|TRBV18|TRBJ2-2|-
CATSGGSTRRELFF
TGTGCCACCTCCGGGGGATCCACCCGACGGGAGCTGTTTTTT
>many|TRBV9|TRBJ2-3|TRBD2
CASSENGLAGNTDTQYF
TGTGCCAGCAGCGAGAACGGGCTAGCGGGGAACACAGATACGCAGTATTTT
>many|TRBV6-5|TRBJ2-3|TRBD1
CASNRDRQADTQYF
TGTGCCAGCAACAGGGACAGACAGGCAGATACGCAGTATTTT
>many|TRBV5-1|TRBJ2-1|-
CASSLARVEEQFF
TGCGCCAGCAGCTTGGCCAGGGTTGAGGAGCAGTTCTTC
>many|TRBV5-1|TRBJ2-7|TRBD1
CASSVDRDYEQYF
TGCGCCAGCAGCGTGGACAGGGACTACGAGCAGTACTTC
>-|TRBV7-9|TRBJ1-5|TRBD1
CASSLVGQGNSNQPQHF
TGTGCCAGCAGCTTAGTGGGACAGGGGAATAGCAATCAGCCCCAGCATTTT
>many|TRBV7-2|TRBJ2-1|-
CASSLVFTEYNEQFF
TGTGCCAGCAGCTTAGTATTTACGGAATACAATGAGCAGTTCTTC
>few|TRBV7-9|TRBJ1-3|TRBD1
CASSSIVDRERNTIYF
TGTGCCAGCAGCTCGATCGTGGACAGGGAGAGAAACACCATATATTTT
>few|TRBV5-1|TRBJ2-5|-
CASSLVGSEGETQYF
TGCGCCAGCAGCTTGGTTGGCTCGGAGGGGGAGACCCAGTACTTC
>many|TRBV27|TRBJ1-2|-
CASTQGGATHGYYGYTF
TGTGCCAGCACCCAAGGAGGGGCCACCCATGGATACTATGGCTACACCTTC
>many|TRBV29-1|TRBJ2-5|-
CSVDRTELQETQYF
TGCAGCGTCGACCGGACAGAACTCCAAGAGACCCAGTACTTC
>once|TRBV20-1|TRBJ1-5|-
CSARGGGPGQPQHF
TGCAGTGCTAGAGGAGGGGGGCCCGGACAGCCCCAGCATTTT
>few|TRBV7-9|TRBJ1-4|-
CASSLEGERLFF
TGTGCCAGCAGCTTAGAGGGGGAGCGACTGTTTTTT
>many|TRBV20-1|TRBJ1-2|TRBD1
CSARALLPGQGSYGYTF
TGCAGTGCTAGAGCCCTTCTCCCGGGACAGGGTTCCTATGGCTACACCTTC
>-|TRBV6-1|TRBJ2-3|-
CVANKKGGPTDTQYF
TGTGTCGCCAACAAGAAGGGAGGACCCACAGATACGCAGTATTTT
>-|TRBV5-1|TRBJ2-6|TRBD1
CASSLGQGSGANVLTF
TGCGCCAGCAGCCTCGGACAGGGTTCTGGGGCCAACGTCCTGACTTTC
>many|TRBV14|TRBJ1-6|-
CASSQGAHNSPLHF
TGTGCCAGCAGCCAAGGCGCCCATAATTCACCCCTCCACTTT
>many|TRBV29-1|TRBJ1-1|TRBD1
CSVETTTGEEAFF
TGCAGCGTTGAAACAACTACAGGGGAGGAAGCTTTCTTT
>many|TRBV3-1|TRBJ1-3|-
CASSQERGATGNTIYF
TGTGCCAGCAGCCAAGAGCGGGGGGCGACTGGAAACACCATATATTTT
>medium-sized|TRBV29-1|TRBJ2-2|-
CSVESGTGELFF
TGCAGCGTTGAATCCGGGACCGGGGAGCTGTTTTTT